The 32 T cell receptor beta chains in this list originate from one sample, sequenced in a study of blood T cell repertoires in COVID-19. Some clones are missing from TCRdb's copy, which holds only in-frame ones; the method was immunoSEQ multiplex PCR. The table has some 300,000 clones, about 90% seen once. Sequenced material: peripheral blood. These receptors came from a woman between 25 and 40 years old with COVID-19, enrolled during active disease.

V and J are TRBV7-2 and TRBJ1-1; D uncertain. The V end lost 1 base, the J end lost 1 base, and 7 bases lay between the germline ends. Germline CDR1 reads SGHTA; CDR2 reads FQGNSA. The CDR3 consists of 14 residues. The CDR3 nucleotides are TGTGCCAGCAGCTTAGAATTGGCGAACACTGAAGCTTTCTTT. This encodes CASSLELANTEAFF.

The chain couples TRBV4-3 to TRBJ2-5; a weak D match, TRBD2 (5 bases). V lost 0 bases to trimming and J lost 5 bases, with 13 bases between them. The CDR3 sequence is 15 residues long. Germline V gives CDR1 LGHNA, CDR2 YSLEER. The CDR3 sequence: CASSQEGGSEETQYF. DNA for the CDR3: TGCGCCAGCAGCCAAGAAGGTGGGAGCGAGGAGACCCAGTACTTC.

The chain combines TRBV10-3 with TRBJ1-2, with TRBD1 matching over 8 bases. The CDR3 runs 12 residues. The V gene end was trimmed by 5 bases and the J gene end by 8 bases; junction bases not matched to a gene: 4. Germline V lookup: CDR1 ENHRY, CDR2 SYGVKD. CDR3 bases: TGTGCCATCAGTAAACAGGGGGAAGGCTACACCTTC. This codes for CAISKQGEGYTF.

CDR3 amino acids: CASSLTGTNYGYTF. CDR3 DNA: TGCGCCAGCAGCCTTACAGGGACGAACTATGGCTACACCTTC. This chain uses TRBV4-1 with TRBJ1-2; perhaps TRBD1 as D (6 bases). Germline V gives CDR1 MGHRA, CDR2 YSYEKL. The V end lost 4 bases, the J end lost 2 bases, and 11 bases lay between the germline ends. CDR3 length equals 14 residues.

This clone was seen a few times. CDR3 residues: CATSTTNRYNEQFF. The CDR3 DNA sequence: TGTGCCACCAGCACGACAAACCGCTACAATGAGCAGTTCTTC. The chain links TRBV15 to TRBJ2-1; unclear D gene. Trimming cost V 4 bases and J 3 bases, with 10 bases left between them. The CDR3 has 14 amino acids. Per germline, CDR1 LNHNV and CDR2 YYDKDF (reference sequence).

This chain links TRBV3-1 (or the pseudogene TRBV3-2) with TRBJ2-3; D not certain. The CDR3 totals 14 residues. Germline CDR1 reads LGHDT; CDR2 reads YNNKEL (reference sequence). Trimming cost V 2 bases and J 4 bases, with 10 bases left between them. The CDR3 sequence is CASSQRSVADTQYF. Written as DNA, the CDR3 is TGTGCCAGCAGCCAACGCTCAGTTGCAGATACGCAGTATTTT.

The rearrangement links TRBV7-9 to TRBJ1-5; TRBD1 might be the D (5 bases). The V gene lost 4 bases and the J gene lost 2 bases, with 9 bases spanning the gap. CDR1 and CDR2 (germline): SEHNR, FQNEAQ (reference sequence). The CDR3 has 14 amino acids. CDR3 bases: TGTGCCAGCAGCTCAGGGTTTGGCAATCAGCCCCAGCATTTT. Residues: CASSSGFGNQPQHF. Drawing the rest from reference TRBV7-9 and TRBJ1-5, the complete variable domain is DTGVSQNPRHKITKRGQNVTFRCDPISEHNRLYWYRQTLGQGPEFLTYFQNEAQLEKSRLLSDRFSAERPKGSFSTLEIQRTEQGDSAMYLCASSSGFGNQPQHFGDGTRLSIL.

This clone was detected only a few times. The chain links TRBV7-9 to TRBJ1-4; TRBD1 might be the D (6 bases). The germline V gene encodes CDR1 SEHNR and CDR2 FQNEAQ (reference sequence). This CDR3 region has 16 residues. The germline V and J ends were trimmed by 5 bases and 4 bases, with 17 bases remaining between them. CDR3 protein: CASSNDRRNLNEKLFF. The CDR3 DNA is TGTGCCAGCAGCAATGACAGGCGGAACCTTAATGAAAAACTGTTTTTT.

The chain is built from TRBV30 and TRBJ1-3; maybe TRBD1 (5 bases). The CDR3 spans 16 residues. Trimming shortened V by 4 bases and J by 2 bases, and 18 bases separated the two germline ends. Germline-derived CDR1 and CDR2 are GTSNPN and SVGIG (reference sequence). The CDR3 here is CAWISAWGVPGNTIYF. CDR3 bases: TGTGCCTGGATCTCCGCATGGGGGGTCCCTGGAAACACCATATATTTT.

V gene TRBV19 combines with J gene TRBJ1-5, with D uncertain. The CDR3 has 14 residues. The germline V and J ends were trimmed by 3 bases and 5 bases, with 11 bases remaining between them. Germline lookup yields CDR1 LNHDA and CDR2 SQIVND (reference sequence). CDR3 sequence: CASSMGGQHQPQHF. The DNA for the CDR3 is TGTGCCAGTAGTATGGGCGGGCAGCATCAGCCCCAGCATTTT. Full variable domain (outside the CDR3, taken from reference TRBV19 and TRBJ1-5): DGGITQSPKYLFRKEGQNVTLSCEQNLNHDAMYWYRQDPGQGLRLIYYSQIVNDFQKGDIAEGYSVSREKKESFPLTVTSAQKNPTAFYLCASSMGGQHQPQHFGDGTRLSIL.

J is TRBJ1-3 and V is TRBV2; 7 positions match TRBD1. This CDR3 comprises 14 residues. Looked up from germline, CDR1 is SNHLY and CDR2 is FYNNEI. The ends lost 6 bases at V and 6 bases at J; junction bases unmatched: 8. Written as DNA, the CDR3 is TGTGCCAGCAGCGAGGTGGGACAGATAAACACCATATATTTT. Its protein product is CASSEVGQINTIYF.

The chain couples TRBV7-9 to TRBJ2-2; perhaps TRBD2 as D (6 bases). CDR3 length: 14 amino acids. Per the germline V gene, CDR1 is SEHNR and CDR2 is FQNEAQ (reference sequence). The ends were cut back, 4 bases at V and 4 bases at J, with 10 bases in the middle. DNA of the CDR3: TGTGCCAGCAGCTCTGGGGAGGCCACCGGGGAGCTGTTTTTT. It codes for CASSSGEATGELFF. The full variable domain, in which reference TRBV7-9 and TRBJ2-2 provide the parts outside the CDR3, is DTGVSQNPRHKITKRGQNVTFRCDPISEHNRLYWYRQTLGQGPEFLTYFQNEAQLEKSRLLSDRFSAERPKGSFSTLEIQRTEQGDSAMYLCASSSGEATGELFFGEGSRLTVL.

V usage is TRBV6-6 and J usage is TRBJ1-2, with D possibly TRBD1 on 6 matching bases. Germline V gene sequence: CDR1 MNHNY, CDR2 SVGAGI (reference sequence). The CDR3 is 13 amino acids. The V and J ends lost 2 bases and 8 bases respectively, with 12 bases between them. The CDR3 bases are TGTGCCAGCAGTTACCGACAGGATAAGGGCTACACCTTC. It yields the protein CASSYRQDKGYTF.

The chain couples TRBV14 to TRBJ1-1; possible D gene TRBD1, 5 bases. The length of the CDR3 is 13 residues. V gave up 0 bases and J gave up 4 bases, with 6 bases separating them. In germline, CDR1 is SGHDN, CDR2 FVKESK. The chain's CDR3 is CASSQDQGTEAFF. The CDR3 coding sequence is TGTGCCAGCAGCCAAGATCAGGGCACTGAAGCTTTCTTT.

V is TRBV27 and J is TRBJ2-3; 9 bases map to TRBD1. The germline V gene encodes CDR1 MNHEY and CDR2 SMNVEV (reference sequence). This CDR3 region has 15 residues. V shed 4 bases, J shed 3 bases, and the junction held 5 bases outside the gene matches. CDR3 in amino acids: CASSYQDRGTDTQYF. DNA for the CDR3: TGTGCCAGCAGTTATCAGGACAGGGGAACAGATACGCAGTATTTT.

The genes are TRBV6-5 and TRBJ1-1; possible D gene TRBD1, 6 bases. The CDR3 is 14 residues long. CDR1 is MNHEY, CDR2 SVGAGI, per germline. Trimming removed 7 bases from V and 0 bases from J, with 12 bases in between. This CDR3 is CASIGGQLNTEAFF. CDR3 sequence (DNA): TGTGCCAGCATTGGTGGACAGTTGAACACTGAAGCTTTCTTT.

The rearrangement links TRBV5-6 to TRBJ1-4, with TRBD1 identical over 7 bases. V shed 4 bases and J 3 bases; nucleotides not matched to a gene: 3. Looked up from germline, CDR1 is SGHDT and CDR2 is YYEEEE. This CDR3 comprises 14 residues. The CDR3 protein is CASSRGTANEKLFF. CDR3 nucleotide sequence: TGTGCCAGCAGCCGAGGGACAGCTAATGAAAAACTGTTTTTT. Using reference TRBV5-6 and TRBJ1-4 for the parts outside the CDR3, the full variable domain is DAGVTQSPTHLIKTRGQQVTLRCSPKSGHDTVSWYQQALGQGPQFIFQYYEEEERQRGNFPDRFSGHQFPNYSSELNVNALLLGDSALYLCASSRGTANEKLFFGSGTQLSVL.

This clone has just a few counts. This rearrangement joins TRBV27 to TRBJ1-2, with D unresolved. Trimming cost V 3 bases and J 0 bases, with 5 bases left between them. The CDR3 sequence is 13 residues long. Germline V gene sequence: CDR1 MNHEY, CDR2 SMNVEV (reference sequence). The CDR3 bases are TGTGCCAGCAGTTTCAGGTCTAACTATGGCTACACCTTC. This codes for CASSFRSNYGYTF.

This clone was picked up one time. The chain carries TRBV12-5 and TRBJ1-2, with D tentatively TRBD1 (5 bases). Germline assignment: CDR1 LGHNT and CDR2 FRNRAP. Trimming took 0 bases from V and 7 from J, leaving 9 bases between them. The CDR3 sequence is 13 residues long. As DNA, the CDR3 is TGTGCTAGTGGTTTGGTAATAGGGGCTGGCTACACCTTC. Its translation: CASGLVIGAGYTF.

The J gene is TRBJ2-4, the V gene TRBV6-5; D call uncertain. The V gene's germline CDR1 is MNHEY and CDR2 SVGAGI. Trimming pared 0 bases from V and 0 bases from J, leaving 6 bases between. The CDR3 runs 15 residues. The CDR3 is CASSYSRLAKNIQYF. As DNA, the CDR3 is TGTGCCAGCAGTTACTCGCGGCTAGCCAAAAACATTCAGTACTTC.

This rearrangement joins TRBV7-9 to TRBJ2-5; 10 nucleotides match TRBD1. This CDR3 is 17 amino acids long. Losses at the gene ends were 5 bases for V and 2 bases for J; bases not matched to a gene: 11. Germline CDR1 and CDR2: SEHNR and FQNEAQ (reference sequence). In DNA, the CDR3 is TGTGCCAGCAGCACCGGACAGGGGGGAGGGCGGCAAGAGACCCAGTACTTC. Protein: CASSTGQGGGRQETQYF.

J is TRBJ1-5 and V is TRBV9; TRBD1 aligns across 8 bases. CDR1 is SGDLS and CDR2 is YYNGEE in the germline V gene. This CDR3 spans 15 amino acids. Losses at the gene ends were 3 bases for V and 7 bases for J; bases not matched to a gene: 9. The CDR3 nucleotides are TGTGCCAGCAGCGAGGGGACAGGCGGAAGCCAGCCCCAGCATTTT. Its translation is CASSEGTGGSQPQHF.

J is TRBJ2-7 and V is TRBV5-3; D perhaps matches TRBD1 (6 bases). TRBV5-3 is an open reading frame, and its role is uncertain. The CDR3 is made up of 15 amino acids. The V and J ends lost 3 bases and 5 bases respectively, with 18 bases between them. The CDR3: CARSSTGRQGDEQYF. CDR3 nucleotide sequence: TGTGCCAGAAGCTCAACAGGGAGACAAGGGGACGAGCAGTACTTC.

The rearrangement links TRBV19 to TRBJ2-1, with 7 nucleotides matching TRBD1. V lost 5 bases, J lost 8 bases, and 9 bases stayed unmatched. The CDR3 consists of 14 residues. Germline CDR1 is LNHDA and CDR2 is SQIVND (reference sequence). This chain's CDR3 is CASSFQGQFYEQFF. CDR3 sequence (DNA): TGTGCCAGTAGTTTCCAGGGACAGTTCTATGAGCAGTTCTTC. Combining the CDR3 with reference TRBV19 and TRBJ2-1 gives the whole variable domain DGGITQSPKYLFRKEGQNVTLSCEQNLNHDAMYWYRQDPGQGLRLIYYSQIVNDFQKGDIAEGYSVSREKKESFPLTVTSAQKNPTAFYLCASSFQGQFYEQFFGPGTRLTVL.

The J gene is TRBJ1-4, the V gene TRBV27, with TRBD1 matching over 7 bases. This CDR3 is 16 amino acids long. After removal of 0 bases from V and 6 bases from J, the junction contained 7 bases not matched to a gene. Per germline, CDR1 MNHEY and CDR2 SMNVEV (reference sequence). The CDR3: CASSLSQDRMDEKLFF. CDR3 sequence (DNA): TGTGCCAGCAGTTTATCCCAGGACAGGATGGATGAAAAACTGTTTTTT.

The count of this clone is one. This chain uses TRBV7-2 with TRBJ2-3, with TRBD2 matching 8 bases. The CDR3 sequence is 14 residues long. CDR1 and CDR2 (germline): SGHTA, FQGNSA. With V trimmed by 5 bases and J by 5 bases, 6 bases remained unmatched. The CDR3 protein is CASSGTRGGDTQYF. For the CDR3, the DNA is TGTGCCAGCAGCGGGACTAGAGGGGGAGATACGCAGTATTTT.

The chain joins TRBV7-6 to TRBJ2-1, with 7 bases identical to TRBD1. The CDR3 sequence is 15 residues long. Per the germline V gene, CDR1 is SGHVS and CDR2 is FNYEAQ. V dropped 5 bases and J dropped 4; count of bases not matched to a gene: 8. The DNA for the CDR3 is TGTGCCAGCAGCCGCAGGGGGAACCCTTACAATGAGCAGTTCTTC. It codes for CASSRRGNPYNEQFF.

This chain links TRBV5-6 with TRBJ1-2; 10 bases agree with TRBD1. The CDR3 loop spans 15 amino acids. Germline CDR1 SGHDT, CDR2 YYEEEE. The trim removed 0 bases at V and 6 bases at J, leaving 5 bases unmatched. CDR3 protein: CASSLVGQGYDGYTF. The CDR3 DNA sequence: TGTGCCAGCAGCTTGGTGGGACAGGGGTATGATGGCTACACCTTC. Full variable domain (rest looked up from reference TRBV5-6 and TRBJ1-2): DAGVTQSPTHLIKTRGQQVTLRCSPKSGHDTVSWYQQALGQGPQFIFQYYEEEERQRGNFPDRFSGHQFPNYSSELNVNALLLGDSALYLCASSLVGQGYDGYTFGSGTRLTVV.

The chain recombines TRBV9 with TRBJ1-6; weak D call: TRBD1 (5 bases). The CDR3 runs 15 residues. The germline CDR1 and CDR2 sequences are SGDLS and YYNGEE. Trimming removed 4 bases at V and 6 bases at J, with 14 bases between. CDR3 protein: CASSYRGGFNSPLHF. The DNA of the CDR3 is TGTGCCAGCAGCTACCGGGGGGGGTTTAATTCACCCCTCCACTTT.

This clone was found a few times. J is TRBJ2-2 and V is TRBV5-8; perhaps TRBD2 as D (5 bases). The germline V gene encodes CDR1 SGHTS and CDR2 YDEGEE. Trimming took off 3 bases at V and 7 bases at J, with 10 bases between the two ends. The CDR3 contains 13 residues. The CDR3 region has the DNA TGTGCCAGCAGCTCGGACGGGAACGGGGAGCTGTTTTTT. Translation: CASSSDGNGELFF.

The sample holds a few counts of this clone. The rearrangement uses TRBV19 and TRBJ1-1, with a possible D match to TRBD1 (5 bases). With 5 bases removed from V and 1 base from J, the gap between germline ends came to 11 bases. CDR1 LNHDA and CDR2 SQIVND come from the germline V gene (reference sequence). The CDR3 spans 14 residues. CDR3 region: CASSWGSQNTEAFF. CDR3 nucleotides: TGTGCCAGTAGTTGGGGCAGCCAGAACACTGAAGCTTTCTTT.

The chain links TRBV24-1 to TRBJ2-1; 9 bases map to TRBD1. In germline, CDR1 is KGHDR, CDR2 SFDVKD. V was clipped by 4 bases and J by 4 bases; unmatched bases: 22. The CDR3 sequence is 21 residues long. The DNA for the CDR3 is TGTGCCACCAGTGAAGATCCGGGACAGGGTGTGCGGAGTCTCCCTTACAATGAGCAGTTCTTC. Protein product: CATSEDPGQGVRSLPYNEQFF.